This TCR beta chain was identified during a study of blood T cell repertoires in COVID-19. As for the study in general: Samples of COVID-19 (acute and convalescent) were obtained from the United States, Italy and Spain.

Assay: immunoSEQ multiplex PCR; the TCRdb copy retains only in-frame clones and omits some. This sample has 380,000 or so clones, with more than 70% found just once. Germline values: CDR1 GTSNPN, CDR2 SVGIG (reference sequence). With V trimmed by 2 bases and J by 6 bases, 12 bases remained unmatched. The CDR3 runs 17 residues. The rearrangement joins TRBV30 to TRBJ1-6; TRBD1 agrees at 8 bases. The receptor's source is a middle-aged man with acute or convalescent COVID-19. Sequencing was done on a sample of peripheral blood. The CDR3 protein is CAWSFSPGQGFNSPLHF. For the CDR3, the DNA is TGTGCCTGGAGTTTCAGCCCTGGACAGGGATTTAATTCACCCCTCCACTTT.